This entry concerns a single TCR beta chain. The CDR3 runs 12 residues. Trimming took 2 bases from V and 8 from J, leaving 7 bases between them. The V gene's germline CDR1 is MNHEY and CDR2 SVGAGI. Per sample, no less than 5.5 micrograms of total RNA were extracted. The sample belongs to a study of blood T cells in healthy people across ages. Next came a second PCR, run for roughly 7 to 12 cycles, which used a sample-barcoded 5' primer along with a J-beta primer mix. TCRdb re-called the 5' RACE reads with MiXCR, one entry per CDR3 protein. The profile covers about 1,400,000 distinct CDR3 sequences, with approximately 40% appearing a single time and approximately 7.9% taken by the ten largest.

The chain carries TRBV6-5 and TRBJ2-4; D assignment may be TRBD1 or TRBD2 (5 bases each). This TCR came from a young woman in good health. Specimen: blood. Here the CDR3 reads CASSYMGDIQYF. The CDR3 DNA reads TGTGCCAGCAGTTACATGGGGGACATTCAGTACTTC.